The source of this T cell receptor beta chain is a study of human T cells and chemical hapten exposure. Specified time point: patch test 2, 6 weeks after DPC sensitization. Treatment denoted: therapeutic diphenylcyclopropenone sensitization with weekly scalp DPC. Blood draws came before every patch-test application. Study-level findings and limits: Significantly greater numbers of large CDR3 similarity clusters came from expanded TCRs than from controls. Patch test scores rose with PT1 expanded TCR counts, a positive correlation.

TCRdb independently ran MiXCR on the RACE reads; one entry per CDR3 protein. The sample holds 110,000 to 150,000 distinct CDR3 sequences; 12% are singletons and the top ten take around 1.4%. The table lists this clonotype with a few counts. As yet, its antigen is unknown. The sequence was collected from a woman between 45 and 65 years old with alopecia areata. Some clones in this sample may be carry-over from other donors' samples. The source was whole blood, collected in connection with sensitization to the hapten diphenylcyclopropenone (DPC).

The CDR3 spells CASSQVQGGWNTEAFF. In nucleotides, the CDR3 is TGTGCCAGCAGCCAAGTACAGGGAGGTTGGAACACTGAAGCTTTCTTT. J is TRBJ1-1 and V is TRBV14; possible D gene TRBD1, 6 bases. Trimming removed 1 base at V and 1 base at J, with 13 bases between. The CDR3 is 16 residues long. The germline CDR1 and CDR2 sequences are SGHDN and FVKESK.